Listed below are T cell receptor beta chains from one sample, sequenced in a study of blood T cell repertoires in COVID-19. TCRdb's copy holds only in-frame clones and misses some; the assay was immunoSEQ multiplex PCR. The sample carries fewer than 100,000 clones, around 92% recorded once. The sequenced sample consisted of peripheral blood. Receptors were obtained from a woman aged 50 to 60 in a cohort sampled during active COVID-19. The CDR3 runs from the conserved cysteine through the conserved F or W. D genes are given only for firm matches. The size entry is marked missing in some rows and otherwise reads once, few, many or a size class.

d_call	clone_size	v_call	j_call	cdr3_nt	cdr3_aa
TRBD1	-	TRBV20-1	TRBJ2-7	TGCAGTGCTAAAAGGGGGCTCGAGCAGTACTTC	CSAKRGLEQYF
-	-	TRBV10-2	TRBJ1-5	TGCGCCAGCAGGGTAACAGGGTTCGATCAGCCCCAGCATTTT	CASRVTGFDQPQHF
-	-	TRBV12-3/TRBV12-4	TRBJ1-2	TGTGCCAGCAGTTTGGACAGTCCCTATGGCTACACCTTC	CASSLDSPYGYTF
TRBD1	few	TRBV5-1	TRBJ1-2	TGCGCCAGCAGCCCAGGGACAGGGGAAGGCTACACCTTC	CASSPGTGEGYTF
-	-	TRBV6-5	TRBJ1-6	TGTGCCAGCAGTTACTCCCCGGGTTTAGGATCACCCCTCCACTTT	CASSYSPGLGSPLHF
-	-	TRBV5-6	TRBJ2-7	TGTGCCAGCAGCCCCACAGGGTCCTACGAGCAGTACTTC	CASSPTGSYEQYF
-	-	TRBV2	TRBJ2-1	TGTGCCAGCATAGTAGCGGAGCTTTACAATGAGCAGTTCTTC	CASIVAELYNEQFF
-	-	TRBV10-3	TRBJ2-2	TGTGCCATCAGTGTAGGGCGTCGGCGGGGGAACACCGGGGAGCTGTTTTTT	CAISVGRRRGNTGELFF
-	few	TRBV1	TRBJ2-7	TGCACCAGCAGCACAGGGAACGACGAGCAGTACTTC	CTSSTGNDEQYF
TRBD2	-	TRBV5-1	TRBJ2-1	TGCGCCAGCAGCTTGCAAACTAGCGGTTACAATGAGCAGTTCTTC	CASSLQTSGYNEQFF
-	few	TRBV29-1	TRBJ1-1	TGCAGCGTTGGCGGGGGAAACACTGAAGCTTTCTTT	CSVGGGNTEAFF
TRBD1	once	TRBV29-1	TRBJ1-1	TGCAGCGTCCGGACAGGGAACCTTGAAGCTTTCTTT	CSVRTGNLEAFF
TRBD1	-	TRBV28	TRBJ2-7	TGTGCCAGCAGTTCCCGGACAGGGGGGGCCTACGAGCAGTACTTC	CASSSRTGGAYEQYF
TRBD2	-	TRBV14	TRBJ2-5	TGTGCCAGCAGCTTCCTAGCGGGTGAGACCCAGTACTTC	CASSFLAGETQYF
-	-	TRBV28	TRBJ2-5	TGTGCCAGCAATATGAGGGGGGGGCAAGAGACCCAGTACTTC	CASNMRGGQETQYF
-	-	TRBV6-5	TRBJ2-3	TGTGCCAGCAGTTACGGGCTCCTTACAGATACGCAGTATTTT	CASSYGLLTDTQYF
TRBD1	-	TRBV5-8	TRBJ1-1	TGTGCCAGCAGCTTGTACAGGGGGTACACTGAAGCTTTCTTT	CASSLYRGYTEAFF
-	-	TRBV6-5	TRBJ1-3	TGTGCCACCGGGGGAAACACCATATATTTT	CATGGNTIYF
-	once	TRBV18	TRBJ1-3	TGTGCCACCCGTACGGGGGGCAATGGAAACACCATATATTTT	CATRTGGNGNTIYF
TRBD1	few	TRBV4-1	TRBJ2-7	TGCGCCAGCAGCCTGCCTCGGACAGGGGAAAGCTACGAGCAGTACTTC	CASSLPRTGESYEQYF